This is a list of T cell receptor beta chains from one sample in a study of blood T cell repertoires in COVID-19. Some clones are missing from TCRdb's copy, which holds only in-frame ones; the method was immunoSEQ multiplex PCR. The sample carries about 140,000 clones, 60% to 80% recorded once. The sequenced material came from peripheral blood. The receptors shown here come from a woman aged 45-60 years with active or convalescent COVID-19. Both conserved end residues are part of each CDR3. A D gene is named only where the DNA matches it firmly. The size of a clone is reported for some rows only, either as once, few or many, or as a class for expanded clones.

CASSEHQGAGGNEQFF | TGTGCCAGCAGTGAACACCAGGGGGCCGGGGGTAATGAGCAGTTCTTC | TRBJ2-1 | TRBV6-1 | TRBD1 | NA
CASSGGTGVGGLPPLHF | TGTGCCAGCAGTGGGGGGACAGGGGTCGGCGGGCTTCCACCCCTCCACTTT | TRBJ1-6 | TRBV27 | TRBD1 | NA
CASSLRRQGTDTQYF | TGTGCCAGTAGTCTCCGGCGACAGGGGACAGATACGCAGTATTTT | TRBJ2-3 | TRBV19 | TRBD1 | NA
CASSPGLLNTEAFF | TGTGCCAGCAGTCCGGGACTGCTGAACACTGAAGCTTTCTTT | TRBJ1-1 | TRBV27 | NA | NA
CASRGTGGINSPLHF | TGTGCCAGCAGGGGGACAGGGGGTATCAATTCACCCCTCCACTTT | TRBJ1-6 | TRBV2 | TRBD1 | NA
CASSPRGTENTGELFF | TGTGCCAGCAGTCCCCGCGGGACGGAGAACACCGGGGAGCTGTTTTTT | TRBJ2-2 | TRBV6-4 | NA | once
CASSLAQGVNEKLFF | TGTGCCAGCAGCTTAGCCCAGGGGGTTAATGAAAAACTGTTTTTT | TRBJ1-4 | TRBV11-2 | TRBD1 | NA
CASSQDLPRTGELFF | TGTGCCAGCAGCCAAGACCTCCCCCGCACCGGGGAGCTGTTTTTT | TRBJ2-2 | TRBV14 | NA | NA
CASSWYGVGGYTF | TGTGCCAGCAGCTGGTACGGGGTTGGTGGCTACACCTTC | TRBJ1-2 | TRBV5-6 | NA | NA
CASSTRTSGGPRTDTQYF | TGTGCCAGTAGTACCCGGACTAGCGGGGGGCCACGCACAGATACGCAGTATTTT | TRBJ2-3 | TRBV19 | TRBD2 | NA
CASSGVGTEAFF | TGTGCCAGCAGTGGTGTCGGCACTGAAGCTTTCTTT | TRBJ1-1 | TRBV6-6 | NA | once
CASSELLGGTNQPQHF | TGTGCCAGCAGTGAACTTCTAGGGGGCACTAATCAGCCCCAGCATTTT | TRBJ1-5 | TRBV6-1 | TRBD1 | NA
CASSQALVASSYEQYF | TGTGCCAGCAGCCAAGCCCTCGTAGCATCATCCTACGAGCAGTACTTC | TRBJ2-7 | TRBV4-2 | NA | NA
CASRTEDRSTGELFF | TGTGCCAGCAGAACCGAGGACAGGTCCACCGGGGAGCTGTTTTTT | TRBJ2-2 | TRBV6-5 | TRBD1 | few
CASSQDRGGYGYTF | TGTGCCAGCAGCCAAGACCGCGGGGGCTATGGCTACACCTTC | TRBJ1-2 | TRBV4-2 | NA | NA
CATIGSPNYNEQFF | TGTGCCACCATCGGGAGTCCCAACTACAATGAGCAGTTCTTC | TRBJ2-1 | TRBV15 | NA | NA
CASSQERERREQYF | TGTGCCAGTTCCCAGGAACGGGAGCGGCGCGAGCAGTACTTC | TRBJ2-7 | TRBV7-9 | NA | NA
CASSVSSWAGGVYEQYF | TGTGCCAGCAGCGTATCATCCTGGGCAGGGGGTGTTTACGAGCAGTACTTC | TRBJ2-7 | TRBV9 | TRBD1 | NA
CASSFLGGGQPQHF | TGTGCCAGCAGCTTTTTAGGGGGTGGACAGCCCCAGCATTTT | TRBJ1-5 | TRBV5-6 | NA | few
CATRQGNTGELFF | TGTGCCACAAGACAGGGTAACACCGGGGAGCTGTTTTTT | TRBJ2-2 | TRBV12-3/TRBV12-4 | TRBD1 | NA
CASRGTANNYGYTF | TGTGCCAGCAGGGGGACAGCAAATAACTATGGCTACACCTTC | TRBJ1-2 | TRBV2 | TRBD1 | NA
CASSRGAEAFF | TGTGCCAGCAGCCGGGGGGCTGAAGCTTTCTTT | TRBJ1-1 | TRBV14 | NA | NA
CASSLVRGGYNEQFF | TGTGCCAGCAGCTTAGTGCGGGGGGGGTACAATGAGCAGTTCTTC | TRBJ2-1 | TRBV11-2 | TRBD2 | NA
CASSAHSSGRPYEQYF | TGTGCCAGTAGTGCTCATTCTAGCGGGAGACCGTACGAGCAGTACTTC | TRBJ2-7 | TRBV27 | TRBD2 | NA
CASSQVGGLPNMGDTQYF | TGCGCCAGCAGCCAAGTGGGGGGACTCCCGAATATGGGAGATACGCAGTATTTT | TRBJ2-3 | TRBV4-1 | NA | NA
CAWSPDRMNTEAFF | TGTGCCTGGAGTCCCGACAGGATGAACACTGAAGCTTTCTTT | TRBJ1-1 | TRBV30 | NA | NA
CASSKYRESGYTF | TGTGCCAGTAGTAAGTACAGGGAGAGCGGCTACACCTTC | TRBJ1-2 | TRBV19 | NA | NA
CASSLSAGNNEQFF | TGCGCCAGCAGCTTGAGCGCAGGGAACAATGAGCAGTTCTTC | TRBJ2-1 | TRBV5-1 | NA | NA
CASSVDPSGSSYEQYF | TGTGCCAGCAGCGTAGATCCTAGCGGGAGTTCTTACGAGCAGTACTTC | TRBJ2-7 | TRBV9 | TRBD2 | NA
CASSLAQGMNTEAFF | TGTGCCAGCAGCTTAGCGCAGGGAATGAACACTGAAGCTTTCTTT | TRBJ1-1 | TRBV7-9 | NA | NA
CASSWAGGYQPQHF | TGTGCCAGCAGCTGGGCAGGGGGGTATCAGCCCCAGCATTTT | TRBJ1-5 | TRBV7-8 | TRBD1 | NA
CASSIREGGANEKLFF | TGTGCCAGTAGTATCAGGGAGGGAGGCGCTAATGAAAAACTGTTTTTT | TRBJ1-4 | TRBV19 | NA | NA
CASSGPTGAPGTEAFF | TGTGCCAGCAGCGGGCCAACAGGGGCCCCAGGTACTGAAGCTTTCTTT | TRBJ1-1 | TRBV11-2 | TRBD1 | NA
CASSNRGGFGYTF | TGTGCCAGCAGTAACAGGGGCGGATTCGGCTACACCTTC | TRBJ1-2 | TRBV6-2/TRBV6-3 | TRBD1 | NA
CAWSPGHAYTGELFF | TGTGCCTGGAGTCCGGGACATGCTTACACCGGGGAGCTGTTTTTT | TRBJ2-2 | TRBV30 | NA | NA
CASSLGVGGRVTGDTQYF | TGTGCCAGCAGTTTAGGTGTTGGGGGGAGGGTTACGGGAGATACGCAGTATTTT | TRBJ2-3 | TRBV28 | TRBD2 | NA
CASSLEAGGVSSYNSPLHF | TGTGCCAGCAGTCTCGAGGCAGGGGGCGTGAGCTCCTATAATTCACCCCTCCACTTT | TRBJ1-6 | TRBV28 | TRBD1 | once
CASSPRQGGSYNEQFF | TGTGCCAGCAGTCCTCGACAGGGCGGCTCCTACAATGAGCAGTTCTTC | TRBJ2-1 | TRBV2 | TRBD1 | NA
CASSETGHRPQHF | TGTGCCAGCAGCGAGACAGGGCATCGGCCCCAGCATTTT | TRBJ1-5 | TRBV5-8 | TRBD1 | NA
CASSPFTGKNTEAFF | TGTGCCAGCTCACCATTCACGGGGAAGAACACTGAAGCTTTCTTT | TRBJ1-1 | TRBV18 | NA | NA
CASSWGQGGDQETQYF | TGTGCCAGCAGCTGGGGACAGGGTGGGGACCAAGAGACCCAGTACTTC | TRBJ2-5 | TRBV7-2 | TRBD1 | NA
CASSERNSPLHF | TGTGCCAGCAGTGAACGGAATTCACCCCTCCACTTT | TRBJ1-6 | TRBV6-1 | NA | few
CSVHQGGGELFF | TGCAGCGTACACCAGGGAGGCGGGGAGCTGTTTTTT | TRBJ2-2 | TRBV29-1 | NA | few
CATSRDSSGRSYEQYF | TGTGCCACCAGCAGAGATTCCAGCGGGAGATCCTACGAGCAGTACTTC | TRBJ2-7 | TRBV15 | TRBD2 | NA
CASSPGGTGGGTDTQYF | TGTGCCAGCAGCCCGGGCGGTACGGGGGGGGGCACAGATACGCAGTATTTT | TRBJ2-3 | TRBV11-3 | TRBD2 | NA
CASSFNTDTQYF | TGTGCCAGCAGCTTTAACACAGATACGCAGTATTTT | TRBJ2-3 | TRBV7-2 | NA | once
CASSLVFEGATEAFF | TGTGCCAGCAGCTTAGTATTCGAGGGGGCCACTGAAGCTTTCTTT | TRBJ1-1 | TRBV7-9 | TRBD1 | NA
CASSLLDRDQPQHF | TGTGCCAGCAGCCTCTTGGACAGGGATCAGCCCCAGCATTTT | TRBJ1-5 | TRBV6-2/TRBV6-3 | TRBD1 | NA
CASSQGDGANYGYTF | TGCGCCAGCAGCCAAGGAGACGGGGCTAACTATGGCTACACCTTC | TRBJ1-2 | TRBV4-3 | NA | NA
CASSPSIGTGEGAEAFF | TGTGCCAGCAGCCCCTCTATTGGGACAGGGGAAGGGGCTGAAGCTTTCTTT | TRBJ1-1 | TRBV9 | TRBD1 | NA
CASRNPGQGGYEQYF | TGTGCCAGCAGGAATCCGGGACAGGGGGGCTACGAGCAGTACTTC | TRBJ2-7 | TRBV6-5 | TRBD1 | NA
CVSSQQVAAVPNYGYTF | TGTGTCAGCAGCCAACAGGTGGCAGCCGTACCTAACTATGGCTACACCTTC | TRBJ1-2 | TRBV3-1/TRBV3-2 | NA | NA
CASSLGGSSYYEQYF | TGCGCCAGCAGCTTGGGTGGGTCTAGTTACTACGAGCAGTACTTC | TRBJ2-7 | TRBV5-1 | NA | NA
CASSQDGGLAGVPYEQYF | TGTGCCAGCAGCCAAGATGGGGGACTAGCGGGAGTCCCCTACGAGCAGTACTTC | TRBJ2-7 | TRBV3-1/TRBV3-2 | TRBD2 | NA
CASSLLLGSPLHF | TGTGCCAGCAGCCTGTTGCTAGGATCACCCCTCCACTTT | TRBJ1-6 | TRBV28 | NA | NA
CASSLTGHPPGNTIYF | TGTGCCAGCAGCTTGACCGGACACCCCCCTGGAAACACCATATATTTT | TRBJ1-3 | TRBV5-5 | NA | once
CASSLEPDRLIDGYTF | TGTGCCAGCAGCTTAGAACCCGACAGGCTGATCGATGGCTACACCTTC | TRBJ1-2 | TRBV7-2 | NA | NA
CASSYGEDYGYTF | TGTGCCAGTAGCTATGGGGAGGACTATGGCTACACCTTC | TRBJ1-2 | TRBV19 | NA | NA
CASSYGVGLNYGYTF | TGTGCCAGCAGTTACGGAGTGGGGCTCAATTATGGCTACACCTTC | TRBJ1-2 | TRBV6-5 | NA | NA
CASSPAGSMGSYYGYTF | TGTGCCAGCAGCCCCGCCGGATCGATGGGGAGTTACTATGGCTACACCTTC | TRBJ1-2 | TRBV7-2 | NA | NA